These T cell receptor beta chains were read from a single sample in a study of human T cells and chemical hapten exposure. TCRdb re-called the RACE reads with MiXCR, one entry per CDR3 protein. The sample lists some 150,000 distinct CDR3 sequences, approximately 10% occurring once. Here the sequenced sample was whole blood, taken in connection with sensitization to the hapten diphenylcyclopropenone (DPC). These receptor sequences come from a woman in her forties or fifties with alopecia areata. Some clones in this sample may be carry-over from other donors' samples. CDR3s include the opening cysteine and the closing phenylalanine or tryptophan. The D gene is left open where the match is weak. Expanded clones are given a class, and other clones once, few, many or no size at all.

>TRBJ1-5|once|TRBV13|.
TGTGCCAGCAGCTTCGGGACATTAGGTCAGCCCCAGCATTTT
CASSFGTLGQPQHF
>TRBJ2-3|.|TRBV11-3|.
TGTGCCAGCAGCTTAGAACCATCTGAGGATACGCAGTATTTT
CASSLEPSEDTQYF
>TRBJ1-2|few|TRBV28|.
TGTGCCAGCAGCCTGGCCTCAGGGGACGCCACCTTC
CASSLASGDATF
>TRBJ2-5|many|TRBV3-1|.
TGTGCCAGCAGCCAAGATCTCAGACCCACGGGGGAGACCCAGTACTTC
CASSQDLRPTGETQYF
>TRBJ1-5|.|TRBV6-2/TRBV6-3|.
TGTACCAGCAGTTACGTAGGGTCTCCTCAGCCCCAGCATTTT
CTSSYVGSPQPQHF
>TRBJ2-5|many|TRBV4-2|TRBD2
TGTGCCAGCAGCCAAGATAGGGTGGTAAGGCTAGCGGGACCGGAGACCCAGTACTTC
CASSQDRVVRLAGPETQYF
>TRBJ1-1|many|TRBV11-2|.
TGTGCCAGCAGCTTAGACGGGGTTAAGGGAGCTTTCTTT
CASSLDGVKGAFF
>TRBJ2-5|few|TRBV6-5|TRBD2
TGTGCCAGCAGTTGGGGACTAGCGGGCCCCCAAGAGACCCAGTACTTC
CASSWGLAGPQETQYF
>TRBJ2-2|few|TRBV6-1|TRBD1
TGTGCCTCCCAGGAGCAGGGGGCGCGGAAGACCGGGGAGCTGTTTTTT
CASQEQGARKTGELFF
>TRBJ2-3|many|TRBV4-1|.
TGCGCCAGCAGCCAAGGAGGGCGGTCTAGCACAGATACGCAGTATTTT
CASSQGGRSSTDTQYF
>TRBJ1-2|many|TRBV14|.
TGTGCCAGCAGCCAAGTCGAGACAGGAGGCTACACCTTC
CASSQVETGGYTF
>TRBJ2-7|many|TRBV6-5|TRBD1
TGTGCCAGCAGAACCCCCGGGACAGGGGGATACGAGCAGTACTTC
CASRTPGTGGYEQYF
>TRBJ2-5|few|TRBV20-1|TRBD2
TGCAGTGCTGCCGGAGCGGGAGTCCTAGAGACCCAGTACTTC
CSAAGAGVLETQYF
>TRBJ2-5|.|TRBV12-3/TRBV12-4|.
TGTGCCAGCAGTGCGGGACAACCGACCCCCCAAGGAGAGACCCAGTACTTC
CASSAGQPTPQGETQYF
>TRBJ2-1|.|TRBV9|TRBD2
TGTGCCAGCAGCGTAGCCGCTAGCGGGGTGCTCGGGAATGAGCAGTTCTTC
CASSVAASGVLGNEQFF
>TRBJ1-1|few|TRBV27|TRBD1
TGTGCCAGCAGTTTACGGCTACAGGGGTGGACTGAAGCTTTCTTT
CASSLRLQGWTEAFF
>TRBJ1-3|many|TRBV28|.
TGTGCCAGCAGTTTAATAGCTGGAAACACCATATATTTT
CASSLIAGNTIYF
>TRBJ1-4|few|TRBV29-1|.
TGCAGCGCCCGAAGGGGCTTGGGTGAAAAACTGTTTTTT
CSARRGLGEKLFF
>TRBJ2-3|.|TRBV28|.
TGTGCCAGCAGTTTCGTGGAAACTAGCACAGATACGCAGTATTTT
CASSFVETSTDTQYF
>TRBJ2-1|.|TRBV14|.
TGTGCCAGCAGCCAAGGACCTTTCAATGAGCAGTTCTTC
CASSQGPFNEQFF